The TCR beta chain described here comes from a study of T-cell memory formation after mild COVID-19 (dated by TCRdb to 2020 to 2023). With regard to the full study: TCR sequence clusters from the two donors were largely donor specific. The cohort was made up of two young adult volunteers, one female and one male, who were previously healthy. In a couple of donors, T-cell clones that expanded and contracted after mild COVID-19 were followed by sequencing TCRalpha and TCRbeta repertoires longitudinally. Study-level results and caveats: Only two mild cases were covered in the study, and larger cohorts including severe cases with pre-infection samples were considered necessary. Some responding clones were detected in pre-infection memory, which suggested that pre-existing cross-reactive memory T cells had joined the SARS-CoV-2 response. Contracting CD4+ clones were located mainly in the CM and EM memory subsets, whereas CD8+ clones were found to be enriched in EMRA. Clones contracting from day 15 to 85 had balanced CD4/CD8 phenotypes, while a second wave expanding from day 15 to 37 was biased towards CD4+. SARS-CoV-2 specificity of the second-wave clones peaking on day 37 was not confirmed.

PBMCs were isolated by Ficoll-Paque density gradient centrifugation. This clonotype has at least ten counts. Which antigen it targets is not known. No base quality values were provided; no much bigger clone lies one nucleotide off. For sequencing, an Illumina NovaSeq 6000 was employed. TCRalpha and TCRbeta cDNA libraries were built by 5'RACE with constant-segment primers, adding sample barcodes and unique molecular identifiers. RNA was extracted from every sample with Trizol reagent. Library amplification was performed in two PCR steps, and a second sample barcode and Illumina TruSeq adapters were introduced in the second step. Libraries were sequenced on an Illumina NovaSeq with 2 x 150 bp paired-end reads. As for how the authors treated the data: The reads were demultiplexed and collapsed into UMI-guided consensus sequences using migec v1.2.7. Using mixcr v2.1.11, UMI consensuses were aligned to TRA and TRB V and J templates and then assembled into clonotypes. A clonotype was counted as expanded or contracted only if both edgeR and NoisET called the change significant, with noise models trained on biological replicates. For edgeR calls, the thresholds were a false discovery rate-adjusted p below 0.01 and a log2 fold-change of 1. PCA with hierarchical clustering of max-normalized trajectories of the 1000 most abundant clonotypes was used as exploratory dynamics analysis. The CD4 or CD8 phenotype of responding clones was assigned using the separately sequenced CD4+ and CD8+ repertoires. TCRdb itself trimmed the public reads at Q25 with fastp, ran MiXCR and retained productive beta chains. Rows matching on CDR3 protein sequence are summarized as one entry with the most common DNA and genes. In this record, the V and J calls reflect TCRdb's handling and not the investigators' own analysis. For this sample there are roughly 130,000 distinct CDR3 sequences; about 5.9% appear just once. The top ten clonotypes cover 2.2% of the sample.

The CDR3 numbers 14 residues from cysteine through phenylalanine. Of the read, only the CDR3 DNA is kept; its 42 bases are in frame from base 1. Per the germline V gene (reference sequence), DFQATT is the CDR1 and SNEGSKA is the CDR2. V and J are trimmed by 6 bases and 8 bases, and the gene matches miss 13 bases of the junction. This TCR was sampled from an adult woman who had mild COVID-19 (a few samples of this study predate the infection). The sample titles of this study are shuffled in the database, so cell type and time point are left out; the donor was told from shared clones. The sample comprised PBMCs or a T cell subset sorted from them (not recorded which). Here the chain combines TRBV20-1 and TRBJ1-2; the central 9 bases match TRBD1. The CDR3 has the sequence CSANPTQGAAGYTF. Read as DNA, the sequence is TGCAGTGCCAACCCGACACAGGGGGCAGCGGGCTACACCTTC.